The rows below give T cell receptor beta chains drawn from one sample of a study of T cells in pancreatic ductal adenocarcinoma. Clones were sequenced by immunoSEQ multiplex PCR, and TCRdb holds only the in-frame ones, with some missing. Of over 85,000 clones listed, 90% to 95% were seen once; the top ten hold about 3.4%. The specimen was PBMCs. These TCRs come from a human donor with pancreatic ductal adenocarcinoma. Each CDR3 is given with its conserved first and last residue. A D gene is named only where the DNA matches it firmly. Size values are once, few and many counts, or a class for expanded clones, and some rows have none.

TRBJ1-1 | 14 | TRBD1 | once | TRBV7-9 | CASSSAEGAGEAFF | TGTGCCAGCAGCTCTGCCGAGGGGGCGGGTGAAGCTTTCTTT
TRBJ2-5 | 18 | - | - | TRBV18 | CASSQVPSTGQPQETQYF | TGTGCCAGCTCGCAAGTCCCGTCAACTGGACAACCCCAAGAGACCCAGTACTTC
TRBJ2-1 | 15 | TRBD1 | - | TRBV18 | CASSPPGQGKDEQFF | TGTGCCAGCTCACCACCCGGACAGGGGAAAGATGAGCAGTTCTTC
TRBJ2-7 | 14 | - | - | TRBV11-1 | CASSLGGNSYEQYF | TGTGCCAGCAGTTTAGGCGGAAACTCCTACGAGCAGTACTTC
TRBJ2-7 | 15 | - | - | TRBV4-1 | CASSQGNFQGYEQYF | TGCGCCAGCAGCCAAGGGAACTTCCAGGGGTACGAGCAGTACTTC
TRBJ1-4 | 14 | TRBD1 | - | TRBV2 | CASTRQGINEKLFF | TGTGCCAGCACTAGACAGGGAATTAATGAAAAACTGTTTTTT
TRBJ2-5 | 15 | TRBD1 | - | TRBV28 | CANATGVASGETQYF | TGTGCCAACGCGACAGGGGTTGCTTCCGGAGAGACCCAGTACTTC
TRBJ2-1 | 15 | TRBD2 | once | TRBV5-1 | CASEREGVTYNEQFF | TGCGCCAGCGAGAGGGAGGGTGTAACCTACAATGAGCAGTTCTTC
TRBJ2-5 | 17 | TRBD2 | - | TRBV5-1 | CASSAHLGGLVGETQYF | TGCGCCAGCAGCGCCCACCTCGGGGGACTAGTGGGGGAGACCCAGTACTTC
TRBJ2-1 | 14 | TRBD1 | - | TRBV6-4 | CASSPGTGVGEQFF | TGTGCCAGCAGTCCCGGTACAGGGGTTGGTGAGCAGTTCTTC
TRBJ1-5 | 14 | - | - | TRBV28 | CASSSRGGNQPQHF | TGTGCCAGCAGTTCGCGGGGAGGCAATCAGCCCCAGCATTTT
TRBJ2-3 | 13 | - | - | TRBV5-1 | CASSPNQADTQYF | TGCGCCAGCAGCCCGAACCAGGCAGATACGCAGTATTTT
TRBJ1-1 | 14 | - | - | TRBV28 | CASSSYPDTTEAFF | TGTGCCAGCAGTTCTTACCCCGACACCACTGAAGCTTTCTTT
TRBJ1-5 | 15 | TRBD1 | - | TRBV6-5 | CASSSRQGAVQPQHF | TGTGCCAGCAGTTCTCGACAGGGGGCGGTTCAGCCCCAGCATTTT
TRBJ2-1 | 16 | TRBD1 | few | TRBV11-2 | CASSTSGTGGYNEQFF | TGTGCCAGCAGTACATCCGGGACAGGGGGGTACAATGAGCAGTTCTTC
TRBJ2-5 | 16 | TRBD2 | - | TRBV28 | CASSFGLAGVPETQYF | TGTGCCAGCAGTTTCGGACTAGCGGGAGTCCCAGAGACCCAGTACTTC
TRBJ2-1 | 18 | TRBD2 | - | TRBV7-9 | CASSPKTNYSGRAREQFF | TGTGCCAGCAGCCCGAAGACAAATTATAGCGGGAGGGCCCGTGAGCAGTTCTTC
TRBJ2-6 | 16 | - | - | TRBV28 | CASSLITGTGANVLTF | TGTGCCAGCAGTCTGATAACAGGGACAGGGGCCAACGTCCTGACTTTC
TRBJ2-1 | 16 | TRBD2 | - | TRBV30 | CAWSTGGTSGYNEQFF | TGTGCCTGGAGTACCGGCGGGACTAGCGGTTACAATGAGCAGTTCTTC
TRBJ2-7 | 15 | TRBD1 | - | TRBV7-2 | CASSRGQAVGDAYYF | TGTGCCAGCAGCCGGGGACAGGCTGTCGGTGATGCATATTACTTC
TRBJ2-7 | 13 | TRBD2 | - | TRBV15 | CATRASGRDEQYF | TGTGCCACCCGGGCTAGCGGGAGGGACGAGCAGTACTTC
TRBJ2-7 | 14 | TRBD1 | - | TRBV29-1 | CSVVRTGEVGEQYF | TGCAGCGTCGTACGAACAGGGGAAGTAGGCGAGCAGTACTTC
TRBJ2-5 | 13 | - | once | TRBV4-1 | CASSQVTQATQYF | TGCGCCAGCAGCCAAGTAACCCAGGCGACCCAGTACTTC
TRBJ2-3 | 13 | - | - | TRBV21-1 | CASWTSGRNTQYF | TGTGCCAGCTGGACTAGCGGGAGGAATACGCAGTATTTT
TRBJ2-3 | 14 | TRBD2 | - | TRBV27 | CASNGGRGTDTQYF | TGTGCCAGCAACGGCGGGAGAGGGACAGATACGCAGTATTTT
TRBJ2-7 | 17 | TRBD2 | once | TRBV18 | CASSPPGLRGAGYEQYF | TGTGCCAGCTCACCACCAGGTTTGCGGGGGGCTGGCTACGAGCAGTACTTC
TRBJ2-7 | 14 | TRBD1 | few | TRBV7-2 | CASSLVAGGYEQYF | TGTGCCAGCAGCTTAGTCGCAGGGGGCTACGAGCAGTACTTC
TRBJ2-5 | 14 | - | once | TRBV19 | CASSINTVAETQYF | TGTGCCAGTAGTATTAACACTGTAGCGGAGACCCAGTACTTC
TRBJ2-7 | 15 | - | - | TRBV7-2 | CASSLDFLSSYEQYF | TGTGCCAGCAGCTTAGACTTTCTAAGCTCCTACGAGCAGTACTTC
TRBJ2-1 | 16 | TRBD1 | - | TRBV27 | CASSTPGQGAGDEQFF | TGTGCCAGCAGTACCCCGGGTCAGGGGGCTGGGGATGAGCAGTTCTTC
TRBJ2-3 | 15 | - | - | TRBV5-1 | CASSSGLPSTDTQYF | TGCGCCAGCAGCTCGGGTCTTCCTTCCACAGATACGCAGTATTTT
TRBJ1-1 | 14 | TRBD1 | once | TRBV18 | CASSSGTGEGEAFF | TGTGCCAGCTCATCCGGGACAGGGGAAGGTGAAGCTTTCTTT
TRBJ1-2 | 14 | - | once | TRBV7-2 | CASSFRQANYGYTF | TGTGCCAGCAGTTTTAGACAGGCTAACTATGGCTACACCTTC
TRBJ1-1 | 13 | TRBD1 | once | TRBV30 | CAWTGQDHTEAFF | TGTGCCTGGACCGGACAGGACCACACTGAAGCTTTCTTT
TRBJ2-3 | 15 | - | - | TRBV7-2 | CASSLYGHSTDTQYF | TGTGCCAGCAGCTTGTACGGACATAGCACAGATACGCAGTATTTT
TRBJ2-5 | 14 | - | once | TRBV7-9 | CASSLDGGTETQYF | TGTGCCAGCAGCTTAGATGGGGGCACAGAGACCCAGTACTTC
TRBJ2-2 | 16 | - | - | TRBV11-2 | CASSSPPSANTGELFF | TGTGCCAGCAGCTCCCCCCCTAGCGCCAACACCGGGGAGCTGTTTTTT
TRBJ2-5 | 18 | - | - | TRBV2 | CASSEAFFSGQGQETQYF | TGTGCCAGCAGTGAAGCTTTTTTCTCCGGACAAGGCCAAGAGACCCAGTACTTC
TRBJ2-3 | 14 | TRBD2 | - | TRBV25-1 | CASAFGGRTRAQYF | TGTGCCAGCGCCTTCGGAGGGAGGACTAGAGCGCAGTATTTT
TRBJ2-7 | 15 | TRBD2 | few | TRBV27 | CASKPTAGGYYEQYF | TGTGCCAGCAAACCAACAGCGGGAGGGTACTACGAGCAGTACTTC
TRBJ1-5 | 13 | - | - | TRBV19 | CASSMDRERPQHF | TGTGCCAGTAGTATGGATCGGGAGAGGCCCCAGCATTTT
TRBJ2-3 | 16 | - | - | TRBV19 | CASSTRLSSGADTQYF | TGTGCCAGTAGTACAAGACTATCATCAGGTGCAGATACGCAGTATTTT
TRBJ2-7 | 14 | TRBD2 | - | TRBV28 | CASSLGGKSYEQYF | TGTGCCAGCAGTTTGGGAGGGAAGTCCTACGAGCAGTACTTC
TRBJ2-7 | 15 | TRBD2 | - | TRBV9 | CASSVGTSGTYEQYF | TGTGCCAGCAGCGTAGGGACTAGCGGGACGTACGAGCAGTACTTC
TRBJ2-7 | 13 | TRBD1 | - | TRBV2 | CASRGQGAHEQYF | TGTGCCAGCAGGGGACAGGGGGCCCACGAGCAGTACTTC
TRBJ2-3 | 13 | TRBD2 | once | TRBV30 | CAWRIAGVDTQYF | TGTGCCTGGAGAATAGCGGGTGTAGATACGCAGTATTTT
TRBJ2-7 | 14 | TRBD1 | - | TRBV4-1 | CASSQSRTGGLQYF | TGCGCCAGCAGCCAATCCAGGACAGGGGGCTTGCAGTACTTC
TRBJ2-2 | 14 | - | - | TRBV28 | CASSFAHYTGELFF | TGTGCCAGCAGTTTTGCCCACTACACCGGGGAGCTGTTTTTT
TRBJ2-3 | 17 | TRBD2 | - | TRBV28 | CASRWLSGLAVTDTQYF | TGTGCCAGCAGATGGCTCTCGGGACTAGCCGTCACAGATACGCAGTATTTT
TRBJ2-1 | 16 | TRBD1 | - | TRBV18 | CASARVRAGGYNEQFF | TGTGCCAGTGCCCGGGTTAGGGCAGGGGGCTACAATGAGCAGTTCTTC
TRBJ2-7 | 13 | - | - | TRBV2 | CASSEQATYEQYF | TGTGCCAGCAGTGAACAGGCCACCTACGAGCAGTACTTC
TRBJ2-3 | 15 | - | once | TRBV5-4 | CASSPTTTSTDTQYF | TGTGCCAGCAGCCCCACGACAACTAGCACAGATACGCAGTATTTT
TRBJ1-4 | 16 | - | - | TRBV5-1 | CASSSRGLGTNEKLFF | TGCGCCAGCAGCTCCAGGGGATTAGGAACTAATGAAAAACTGTTTTTT
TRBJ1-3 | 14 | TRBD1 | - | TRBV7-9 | CASSPGQGRNTIYF | TGTGCCAGCAGCCCAGGACAGGGAAGAAACACCATATATTTT
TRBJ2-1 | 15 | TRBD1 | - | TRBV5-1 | CASRLATGEEGEQFF | TGCGCCAGCAGGCTGGCGACAGGGGAGGAGGGTGAGCAGTTCTTC